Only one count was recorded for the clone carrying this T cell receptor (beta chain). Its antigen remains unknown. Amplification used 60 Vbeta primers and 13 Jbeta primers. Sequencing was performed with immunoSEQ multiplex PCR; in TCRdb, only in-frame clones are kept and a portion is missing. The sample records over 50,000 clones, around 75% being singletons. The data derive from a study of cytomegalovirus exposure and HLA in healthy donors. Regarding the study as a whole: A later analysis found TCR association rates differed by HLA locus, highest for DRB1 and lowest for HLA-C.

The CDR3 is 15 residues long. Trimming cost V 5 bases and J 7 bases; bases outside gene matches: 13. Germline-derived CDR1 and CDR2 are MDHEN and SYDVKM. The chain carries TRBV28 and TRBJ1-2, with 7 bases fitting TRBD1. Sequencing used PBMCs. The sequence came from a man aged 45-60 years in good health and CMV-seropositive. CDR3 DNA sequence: TGTGCCAGCAGTCCCCCAGGGGGACGATATGGTGGCTACACCTTC. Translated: CASSPPGGRYGGYTF.